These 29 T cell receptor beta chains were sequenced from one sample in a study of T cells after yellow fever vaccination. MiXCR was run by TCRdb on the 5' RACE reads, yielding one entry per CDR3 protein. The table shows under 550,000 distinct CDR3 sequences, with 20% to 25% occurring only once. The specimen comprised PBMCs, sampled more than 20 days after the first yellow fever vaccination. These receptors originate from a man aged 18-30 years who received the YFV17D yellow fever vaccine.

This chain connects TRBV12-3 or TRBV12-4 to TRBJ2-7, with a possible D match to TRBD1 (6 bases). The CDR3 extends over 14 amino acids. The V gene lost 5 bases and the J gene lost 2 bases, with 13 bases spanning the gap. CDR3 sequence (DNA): TGTGCCAGCAGTCGAGGGGGTCACGCCTACGAGCAGTACTTC. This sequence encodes CASSRGGHAYEQYF.

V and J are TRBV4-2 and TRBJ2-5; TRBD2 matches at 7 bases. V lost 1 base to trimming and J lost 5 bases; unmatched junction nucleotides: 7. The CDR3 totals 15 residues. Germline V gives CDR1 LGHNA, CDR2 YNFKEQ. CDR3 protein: CASSQVRAREETQYF. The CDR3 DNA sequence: TGTGCCAGCAGCCAAGTAAGGGCGCGGGAGGAGACCCAGTACTTC.

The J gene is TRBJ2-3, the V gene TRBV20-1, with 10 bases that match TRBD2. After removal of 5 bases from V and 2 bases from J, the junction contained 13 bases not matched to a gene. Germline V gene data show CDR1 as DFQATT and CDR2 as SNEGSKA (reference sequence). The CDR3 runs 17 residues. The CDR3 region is CSALTAGGIVDTDTQYF. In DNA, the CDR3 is TGCAGTGCTCTCACAGCGGGGGGGATAGTGGACACAGATACGCAGTATTTT.

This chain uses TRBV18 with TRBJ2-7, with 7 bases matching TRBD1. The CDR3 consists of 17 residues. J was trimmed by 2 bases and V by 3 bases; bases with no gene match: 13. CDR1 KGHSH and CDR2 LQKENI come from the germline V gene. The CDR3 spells CASSPGPGRQGAYEQYF. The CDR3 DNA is TGTGCCAGCTCACCGGGGCCGGGAAGGCAGGGGGCCTACGAGCAGTACTTC. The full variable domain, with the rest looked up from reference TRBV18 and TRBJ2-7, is NAGVMQNPRHLVRRRGQEARLRCSPMKGHSHVYWYRQLPEEGLKFMVYLQKENIIDESGMPKERFSAEFPKEGPSILRIQQVVRGDSAAYFCASSPGPGRQGAYEQYFGPGTRLTVT.

The CDR3 nucleotides read TGTGCCAGCAGTCCCTTGGGCAGCGGCGACGGTGAGCAGTTCTTC. Translation: CASSPLGSGDGEQFF. The rearrangement uses TRBV27 and TRBJ2-1; a possible D gene is TRBD2 (5 bases). V was shortened by 5 bases and J by 9 bases, with 20 bases between the two germline ends. Germline V gene data show CDR1 as MNHEY and CDR2 as SMNVEV (reference sequence). This CDR3 has 15 amino acids.

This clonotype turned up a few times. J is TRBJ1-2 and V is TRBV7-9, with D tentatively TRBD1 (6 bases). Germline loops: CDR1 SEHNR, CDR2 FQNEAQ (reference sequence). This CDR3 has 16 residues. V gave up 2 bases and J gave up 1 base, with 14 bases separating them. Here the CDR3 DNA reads TGTGCCAGCAGCTTAAGTGCAGGGACAATTAACTATGGCTACACCTTC. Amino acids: CASSLSAGTINYGYTF.

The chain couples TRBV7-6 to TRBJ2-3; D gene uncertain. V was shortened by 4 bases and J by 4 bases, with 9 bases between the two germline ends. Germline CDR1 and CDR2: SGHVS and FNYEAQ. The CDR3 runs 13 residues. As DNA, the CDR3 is TGTGCCAGCAGCTCCATTTTGTCAGATACGCAGTATTTT. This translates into CASSSILSDTQYF.

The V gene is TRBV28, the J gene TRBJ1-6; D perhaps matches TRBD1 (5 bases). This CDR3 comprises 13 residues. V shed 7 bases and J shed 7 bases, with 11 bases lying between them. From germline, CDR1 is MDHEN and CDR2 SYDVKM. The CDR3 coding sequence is TGTGCCAGCAATAAGGGACGGAATTCACCCCTCCACTTT. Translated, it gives CASNKGRNSPLHF.

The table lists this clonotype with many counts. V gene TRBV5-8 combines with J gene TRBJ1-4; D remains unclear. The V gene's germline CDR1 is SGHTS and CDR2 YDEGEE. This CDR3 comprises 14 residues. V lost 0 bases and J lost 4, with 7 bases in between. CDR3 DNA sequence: TGTGCCAGCAGCTTGGGACAAAATAATGAAAAACTGTTTTTT. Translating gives CASSLGQNNEKLFF.

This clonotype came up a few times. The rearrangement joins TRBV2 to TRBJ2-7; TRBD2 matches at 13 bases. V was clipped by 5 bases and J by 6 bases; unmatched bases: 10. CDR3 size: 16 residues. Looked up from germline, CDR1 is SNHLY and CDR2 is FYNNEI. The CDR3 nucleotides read TGTGCCAGCAGTCCTGGACTAGCGGGGGTTTTACCCGAGCAGTACGTC. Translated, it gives CASSPGLAGVLPEQYV.

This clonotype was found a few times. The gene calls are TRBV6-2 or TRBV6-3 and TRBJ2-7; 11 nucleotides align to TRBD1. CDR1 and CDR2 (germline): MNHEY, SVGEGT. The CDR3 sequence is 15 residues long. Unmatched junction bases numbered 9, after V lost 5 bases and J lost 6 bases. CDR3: CASSDLRTGGAEQYF. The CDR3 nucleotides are TGTGCCAGCAGTGATCTACGGACAGGGGGCGCCGAGCAGTACTTC.

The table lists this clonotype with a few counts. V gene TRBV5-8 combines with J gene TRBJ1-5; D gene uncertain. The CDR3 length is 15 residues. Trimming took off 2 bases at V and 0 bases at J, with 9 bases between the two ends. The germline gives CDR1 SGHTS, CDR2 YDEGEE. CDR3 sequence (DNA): TGTGCCAGCAGCTTTGAGGGATTTAGCAATCAGCCCCAGCATTTT. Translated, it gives CASSFEGFSNQPQHF.

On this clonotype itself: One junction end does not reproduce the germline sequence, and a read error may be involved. CDR3 nucleotides: TGCGCCAACAGCCGATTACCCCCGGGACTAGCGCTCCCGAGCTCCTACGAGCAGTACTTC. Residues: CANSRLPPGLALPSSYEQYF. The chain has TRBV4-1 and TRBJ2-7, with TRBD2 identical over 10 bases. There are 20 residues in the CDR3. Germline V gene sequence: CDR1 MGHRA, CDR2 YSYEKL.

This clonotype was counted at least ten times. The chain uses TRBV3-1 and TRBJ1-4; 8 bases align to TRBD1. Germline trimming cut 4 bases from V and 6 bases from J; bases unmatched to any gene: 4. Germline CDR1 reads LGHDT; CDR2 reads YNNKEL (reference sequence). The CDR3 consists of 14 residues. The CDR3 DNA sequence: TGTGCCAGCAGCCCCGGGACAGGTGATGAAAAACTGTTTTTT. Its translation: CASSPGTGDEKLFF.

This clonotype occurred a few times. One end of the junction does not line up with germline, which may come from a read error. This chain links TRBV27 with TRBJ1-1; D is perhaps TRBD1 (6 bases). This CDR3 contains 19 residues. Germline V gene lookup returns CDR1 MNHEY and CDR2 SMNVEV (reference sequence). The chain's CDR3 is CASRTFDRRRAIIDTEAFF. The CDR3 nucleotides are TGTGCCAGCAGGACCTTCGACAGGCGTCGCGCGATTATAGACACCGAAGCTTTCTTT.

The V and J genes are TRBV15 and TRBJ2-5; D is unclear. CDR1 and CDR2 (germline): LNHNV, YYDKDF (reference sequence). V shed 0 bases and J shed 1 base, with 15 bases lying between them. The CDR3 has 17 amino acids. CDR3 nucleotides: TGTGCCACCAGCAGAGAGTCTGAGGTCCGCTCCCAAGAGACCCAGTACTTC. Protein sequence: CATSRESEVRSQETQYF.

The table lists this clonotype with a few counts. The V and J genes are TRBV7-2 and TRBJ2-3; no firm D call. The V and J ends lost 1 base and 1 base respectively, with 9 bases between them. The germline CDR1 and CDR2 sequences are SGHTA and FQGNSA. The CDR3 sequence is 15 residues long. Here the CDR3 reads CASSLVAYRTDTQYF. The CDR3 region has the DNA TGTGCCAGCAGCTTAGTGGCTTACCGCACAGATACGCAGTATTTT. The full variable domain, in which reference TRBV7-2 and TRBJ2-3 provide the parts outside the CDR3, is GAGVSQSPSNKVTEKGKDVELRCDPISGHTALYWYRQSLGQGLEFLIYFQGNSAPDKSGLPSDRFSAERTGGSVSTLTIQRTQQEDSAVYLCASSLVAYRTDTQYFGPGTRLTVL.

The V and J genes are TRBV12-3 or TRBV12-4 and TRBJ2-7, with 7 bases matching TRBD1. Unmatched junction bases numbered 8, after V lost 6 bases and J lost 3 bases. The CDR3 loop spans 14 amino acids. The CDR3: CASRPTGPFYEQYF. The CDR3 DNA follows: TGTGCCAGCAGACCGACAGGGCCCTTCTACGAGCAGTACTTC.

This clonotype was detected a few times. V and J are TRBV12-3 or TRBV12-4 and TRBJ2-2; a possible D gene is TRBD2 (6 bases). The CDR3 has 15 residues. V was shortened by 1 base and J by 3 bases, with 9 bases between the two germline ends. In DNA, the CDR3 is TGTGCCAGCAGTTTAGTTCCGGGGGACACCGGGGAGCTGTTTTTT. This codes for CASSLVPGDTGELFF.

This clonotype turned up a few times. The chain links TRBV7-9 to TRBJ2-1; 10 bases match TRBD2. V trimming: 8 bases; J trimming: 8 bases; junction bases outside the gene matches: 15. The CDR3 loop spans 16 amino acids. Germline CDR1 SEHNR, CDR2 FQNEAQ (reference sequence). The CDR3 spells CASLQPGASGGYEQFF. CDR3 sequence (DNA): TGTGCCAGCTTGCAACCCGGGGCTAGCGGGGGCTATGAGCAGTTCTTC.

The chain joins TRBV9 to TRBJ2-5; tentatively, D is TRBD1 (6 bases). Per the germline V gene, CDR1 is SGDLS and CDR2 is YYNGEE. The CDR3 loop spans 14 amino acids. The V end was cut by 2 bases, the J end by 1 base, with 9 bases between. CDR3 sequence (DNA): TGTGCCAGCAGCGTGACGACAGGCCAAGAGACCCAGTACTTC. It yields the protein CASSVTTGQETQYF.

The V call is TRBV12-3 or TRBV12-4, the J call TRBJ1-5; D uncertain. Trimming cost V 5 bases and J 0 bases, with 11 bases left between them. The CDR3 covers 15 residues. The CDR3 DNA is TGTGCCAGCAGTCGATTAATGGGTAGCAATCAGCCCCAGCATTTT. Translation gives CASSRLMGSNQPQHF.

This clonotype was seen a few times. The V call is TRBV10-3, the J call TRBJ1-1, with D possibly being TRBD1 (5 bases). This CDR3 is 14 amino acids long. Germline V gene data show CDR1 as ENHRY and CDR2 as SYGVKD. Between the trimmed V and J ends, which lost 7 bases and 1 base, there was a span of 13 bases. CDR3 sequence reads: CAITRDGGNTEAFF. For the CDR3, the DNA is TGTGCCATCACCAGGGACGGCGGGAACACTGAAGCTTTCTTT.

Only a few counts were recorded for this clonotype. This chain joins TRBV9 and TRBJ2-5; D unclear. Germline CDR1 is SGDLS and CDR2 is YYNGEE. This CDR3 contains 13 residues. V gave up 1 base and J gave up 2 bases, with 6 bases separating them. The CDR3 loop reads CASSVSIQETQYF. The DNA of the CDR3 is TGTGCCAGCAGCGTAAGCATTCAAGAGACCCAGTACTTC.

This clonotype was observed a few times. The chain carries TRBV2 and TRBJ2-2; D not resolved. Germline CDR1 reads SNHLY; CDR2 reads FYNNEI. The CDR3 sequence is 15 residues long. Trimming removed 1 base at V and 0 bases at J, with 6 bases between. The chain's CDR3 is CASSEGAANTGELFF. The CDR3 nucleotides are TGTGCCAGCAGTGAAGGGGCGGCGAACACCGGGGAGCTGTTTTTT.

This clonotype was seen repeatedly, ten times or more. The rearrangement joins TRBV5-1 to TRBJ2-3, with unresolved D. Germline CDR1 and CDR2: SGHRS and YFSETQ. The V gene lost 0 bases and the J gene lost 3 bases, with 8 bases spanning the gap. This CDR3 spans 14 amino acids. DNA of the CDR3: TGCGCCAGCAGCTTGGTTGGCAGGACAGATACGCAGTATTTT. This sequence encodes CASSLVGRTDTQYF.

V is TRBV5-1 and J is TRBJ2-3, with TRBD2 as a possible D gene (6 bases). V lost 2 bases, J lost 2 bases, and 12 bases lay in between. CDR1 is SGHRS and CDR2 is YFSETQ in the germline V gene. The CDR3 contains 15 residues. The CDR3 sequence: CASSLGAGTTDTQYF. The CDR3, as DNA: TGCGCCAGCAGCTTAGGTGCGGGGACCACAGATACGCAGTATTTT.

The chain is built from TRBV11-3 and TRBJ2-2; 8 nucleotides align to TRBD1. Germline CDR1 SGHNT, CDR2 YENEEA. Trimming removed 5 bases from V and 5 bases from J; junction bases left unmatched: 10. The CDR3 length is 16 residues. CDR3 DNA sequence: TGTGCCAGCAGCCTAACGACAGGGGCGATTACCGGGGAGCTGTTTTTT. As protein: CASSLTTGAITGELFF.

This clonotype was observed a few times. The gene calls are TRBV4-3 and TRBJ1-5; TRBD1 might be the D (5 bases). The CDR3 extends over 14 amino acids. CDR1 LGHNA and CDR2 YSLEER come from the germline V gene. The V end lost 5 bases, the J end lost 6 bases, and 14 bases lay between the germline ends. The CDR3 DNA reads TGCGCCAGCAGCTTCCTCCAGGGCGTTCAGCCCCAGCATTTT. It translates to CASSFLQGVQPQHF.